The 27 T cell receptor beta chains presented below share a single source sample, sequenced in a study of blood T cell repertoires in COVID-19. Data came from immunoSEQ multiplex PCR; TCRdb stores just in-frame clones and leaves some out. The sample gives more than 100,000 clones, roughly 84% of which show up once; 3.9% is in the top ten. Sequences were obtained from PBMCs or T cells enriched from blood (not recorded which). The receptors come from a woman aged 25 to 39 who had recovered from COVID-19.

The chain carries TRBV12-3 or TRBV12-4 and TRBJ1-2; 7 bases map to TRBD1. The CDR3 is 13 amino acids. Trimming took 6 bases from V and 3 from J; bases not matched to a gene: 4. The CDR3 is CASSSDRDYGYTF. For the CDR3, the DNA is TGTGCCAGCAGCTCCGACAGGGACTATGGCTACACCTTC.

The genes are TRBV6-6 and TRBJ1-6; 7 bases align to TRBD1. The germline V gene encodes CDR1 MNHNY and CDR2 SVGAGI (reference sequence). CDR3 length equals 16 residues. The junction had 14 bases not matched to a gene; V was cut back by 4 bases and J by 11 bases. CDR3 in DNA: TGTGCCAGCAGTTTCTCCGGGACAGCTGTGCCCCCACCCCTCCACTTT. It translates to CASSFSGTAVPPPLHF.

This chain connects TRBV30 to TRBJ1-2, with D possibly TRBD1 on 6 matching bases. V lost 4 bases and J 7 bases, leaving 22 bases between the germline ends. CDR3 length equals 15 residues. Germline loops: CDR1 GTSNPN, CDR2 SVGIG (reference sequence). The CDR3 DNA sequence: TGTGCCTGGAACAAGCAGGACAGAGGGTTCCGTGGCTACACCTTC. It encodes CAWNKQDRGFRGYTF.

The J gene is TRBJ1-6, the V gene TRBV11-2; maybe TRBD1 (5 bases). The CDR3 length is 18 residues. Germline V gene lookup returns CDR1 SGHAT and CDR2 FQNNGV. V gave up 6 bases and J gave up 5 bases, with 23 bases separating them. CDR3 coding DNA: TGTGCCAGCAGGTCGTGGGGCGTCAGGGAGGTTGATAATTCACCCCTCCACTTT. Amino acid sequence: CASRSWGVREVDNSPLHF.

The chain joins TRBV7-9 to TRBJ1-6; TRBD1 aligns across 8 bases. The ends lost 4 bases at V and 1 base at J; junction bases unmatched: 12. Germline V gives CDR1 SEHNR, CDR2 FQNEAQ (reference sequence). This CDR3 is built from 19 residues. The CDR3 reads CASSSAGQGVRSYNSPLHF. The CDR3, as DNA: TGTGCCAGCAGCTCGGCCGGACAGGGCGTAAGGTCCTATAATTCACCCCTCCACTTT.

This clone was counted only a few times. This rearrangement joins TRBV4-3 to TRBJ2-2; TRBD2 matches 7 bases. The CDR3 is 17 amino acids. The V gene's germline CDR1 is LGHNA and CDR2 YSLEER. The junction had 14 bases not matched to a gene; V was cut back by 6 bases and J by 4 bases. The chain's CDR3 is CASSYVWSGGGTGELFF. The CDR3 bases are TGCGCCAGCAGTTATGTGTGGAGCGGCGGGGGCACCGGGGAGCTGTTTTTT.

This chain joins TRBV4-2 and TRBJ1-1; no definite D call. Germline V gene data show CDR1 as LGHNA and CDR2 as YNFKEQ. This CDR3 region has 14 residues. V was shortened by 1 base and J by 3 bases, with 9 bases between the two germline ends. CDR3 protein: CASSQVFGYTEAFF. CDR3 sequence (DNA): TGTGCCAGCAGCCAAGTCTTCGGGTACACTGAAGCTTTCTTT.

V gene TRBV13 combines with J gene TRBJ2-1; 8 nucleotides align to TRBD2. The J segment lost 6 bases and the V segment lost 5 bases, leaving 12 bases of the junction unmatched. Germline V gene lookup returns CDR1 PRHDT and CDR2 FYEKMQ (reference sequence). This CDR3 comprises 16 residues. DNA for the CDR3: TGTGCCAGCAGCGCCTACACTAGCGGATCTCCCAATGAGCAGTTCTTC. This gives the protein CASSAYTSGSPNEQFF.

The chain uses TRBV7-8 and TRBJ2-5, with a possible D match to TRBD2 (6 bases). The germline V gene has CDR1 SGHVS and CDR2 FQNEAQ. CDR3 size: 16 residues. V dropped 3 bases and J dropped 5 bases, with 19 bases sitting between them. Here the CDR3 reads CASSFTRDLHPETQYF. The DNA of the CDR3 is TGTGCCAGCAGCTTTACGCGGGACCTTCACCCGGAGACCCAGTACTTC.

J is TRBJ1-1 and V is TRBV18; TRBD1 might be the D (5 bases). Germline V CDR1 and CDR2: KGHSH, LQKENI. V shed 1 base and J shed 6 bases, with 15 bases lying between them. The CDR3 sequence is 15 residues long. The CDR3 bases are TGTGCCAGCTCACCACAAAGCAGGGCTAGGGCTGAAGCTTTCTTT. Amino acids: CASSPQSRARAEAFF.

The V and J genes are TRBV27 and TRBJ1-4, with D possibly being TRBD1 (5 bases). Between the trimmed V and J ends, which lost 2 bases and 5 bases, there was a span of 21 bases. CDR3 length equals 18 residues. Looked up from germline, CDR1 is MNHEY and CDR2 is SMNVEV (reference sequence). CDR3 nucleotide sequence: TGTGCCAGCAGTTTAAGACAGTTGACAAGTCAAAGGAATGAAAAACTGTTTTTT. The encoded protein is CASSLRQLTSQRNEKLFF.

This chain joins TRBV28 and TRBJ2-7; TRBD2 might be the D (7 bases). Germline CDR1 and CDR2: MDHEN and SYDVKM. The CDR3 covers 15 residues. Trimming removed 4 bases at V and 3 bases at J, with 16 bases between. The CDR3 here is CASSYGGGVIYEQYF. The CDR3 DNA follows: TGTGCCAGCAGTTATGGAGGGGGGGTGATCTACGAGCAGTACTTC.

The rearrangement links TRBV19 to TRBJ1-5, with TRBD1 as a possible D gene (5 bases). CDR1 LNHDA and CDR2 SQIVND come from the germline V gene (reference sequence). V gave up 3 bases and J gave up 0 bases, with 9 bases separating them. This CDR3 comprises 15 residues. The CDR3 coding sequence is TGTGCCAGTAGTATCAGGGTTTATAGCAATCAGCCCCAGCATTTT. This translates into CASSIRVYSNQPQHF.

V gene TRBV4-3 combines with J gene TRBJ1-4; 7 nucleotides agree with TRBD1. The CDR3 covers 16 residues. Trimming removed 1 base from V and 0 bases from J; junction bases left unmatched: 2. Germline V gene data show CDR1 as LGHNA and CDR2 as YSLEER. CDR3 sequence (DNA): TGCGCCAGCAGCCAAGTGGGGACAGCAACTAATGAAAAACTGTTTTTT. Protein product: CASSQVGTATNEKLFF.

The V gene is TRBV20-1, the J gene TRBJ2-7, with TRBD1 matching 11 bases. After removal of 3 bases from V and 1 base from J, the junction contained 8 bases not matched to a gene. CDR1 DFQATT and CDR2 SNEGSKA come from the germline V gene (reference sequence). This CDR3 region has 16 residues. CDR3 in amino acids: CSASAPDRGQSYEQYF. CDR3 in DNA: TGCAGTGCTAGTGCTCCGGACAGGGGGCAATCCTACGAGCAGTACTTC.

The rearrangement links TRBV9 to TRBJ1-2; D not certain. Germline values: CDR1 SGDLS, CDR2 YYNGEE. The CDR3 consists of 14 residues. V was shortened by 0 bases and J by 3 bases, with 9 bases between the two germline ends. The CDR3 protein is CASSVVPSHYGYTF. In DNA form, the CDR3 reads TGTGCCAGCAGCGTAGTACCGAGCCACTATGGCTACACCTTC.

This clone has only a few counts. The gene calls are TRBV28 and TRBJ2-3; the match to TRBD1 covers 9 bases. V trimming: 6 bases; J trimming: 1 base; junction bases outside the gene matches: 2. The CDR3 runs to 14 residues. Germline V lookup: CDR1 MDHEN, CDR2 SYDVKM. The CDR3 spells CASRRTGGTDTQYF. In nucleotides, the CDR3 is TGTGCCAGCAGGAGGACAGGGGGCACAGATACGCAGTATTTT.

This clone was recorded once. The genes are TRBV5-1 and TRBJ2-1; TRBD2 agrees at 10 bases. CDR1 is SGHRS, CDR2 YFSETQ, per germline. V was pared by 0 bases and J by 9 bases, with 6 bases of the junction left unmatched. CDR3 size: 15 residues. DNA for the CDR3: TGCGCCAGCAGCTTGGAGGCTAGCGGGAGCTTTGAGCAGTTCTTC. Translated: CASSLEASGSFEQFF.

This chain joins TRBV18 and TRBJ2-2; possible D gene TRBD2, 6 bases. Trimming took off 3 bases at V and 0 bases at J, with 11 bases between the two ends. Germline CDR1 KGHSH, CDR2 LQKENI. This CDR3 region has 16 residues. The CDR3 region has the DNA TGTGCCAGCTCACCGGGGGTAGCGGCGAACACCGGGGAGCTGTTTTTT. Amino acid sequence: CASSPGVAANTGELFF.

The gene calls are TRBV10-3 and TRBJ2-1, with D perhaps matching TRBD2 (6 bases). Germline V CDR1 and CDR2: ENHRY, SYGVKD. The CDR3 contains 17 residues. Trimming pared 2 bases from V and 8 bases from J, leaving 22 bases between. The CDR3 loop reads CAISENRRASDGDEQFF. CDR3 nucleotide sequence: TGTGCCATCAGTGAGAACAGGAGGGCTAGCGATGGTGATGAGCAGTTCTTC.

The chain combines TRBV5-1 with TRBJ2-4, with a tentative D call TRBD2 (6 bases). The CDR3 is 15 residues long. V was cut by 1 base and J by 0 bases, with 8 bases left in between. CDR1 and CDR2 (germline): SGHRS, YFSETQ. CDR3 in DNA: TGCGCCAGCAGCTTGACGGGACTAGCCAAAAACATTCAGTACTTC. It encodes CASSLTGLAKNIQYF.

The chain has TRBV18 and TRBJ2-1, with D possibly TRBD1 on 5 matching bases. This CDR3 is built from 16 residues. V lost 0 bases to trimming and J lost 6 bases, with 15 bases between them. Germline assignment: CDR1 KGHSH and CDR2 LQKENI. The CDR3 loop reads CASSPPIRARANEQFF. Written as DNA, the CDR3 is TGTGCCAGCTCACCACCGATCAGGGCTCGGGCCAATGAGCAGTTCTTC.

This chain joins TRBV29-1 and TRBJ2-1, with 13 bases lining up with TRBD2. Trimming removed 6 bases from V and 3 bases from J; junction bases left unmatched: 2. The CDR3 is 14 residues long. Per the germline V gene, CDR1 is SQVTM and CDR2 is ANQGSEA. CDR3 sequence (DNA): TGCAGCGTCCGGACTAGCGGGGGCTACAATGAGCAGTTCTTC. It translates to CSVRTSGGYNEQFF.

The J gene is TRBJ2-4, the V gene TRBV11-2, with D perhaps TRBD1 (5 bases). The V and J ends lost 5 bases and 0 bases respectively, with 20 bases between them. The CDR3 has 18 residues. The V gene's germline CDR1 is SGHAT and CDR2 FQNNGV. The CDR3 is CASSLEFTPRGAKNIQYF. The DNA for the CDR3 is TGTGCCAGCAGCCTCGAGTTTACTCCAAGGGGAGCCAAAAACATTCAGTACTTC.

The rearrangement links TRBV29-1 to TRBJ2-3; weak D call: TRBD2 (6 bases). Germline V CDR1 and CDR2: SQVTM, ANQGSEA. The length of the CDR3 is 15 residues. V lost 2 bases, J lost 3 bases, and 15 bases lay in between. CDR3 loop: CSVERFSSGTDTQYF. CDR3 nucleotides: TGCAGCGTTGAACGTTTCAGCAGCGGGACAGATACGCAGTATTTT.

The chain combines TRBV3-1 (or the pseudogene TRBV3-2) with TRBJ2-5; D is perhaps TRBD1 (5 bases). V was pared by 8 bases and J by 6 bases, with 7 bases between. CDR3 length: 10 amino acids. CDR1 is LGHDT, CDR2 YNNKEL, per germline (reference sequence). The CDR3 here is CASSGQTQYF. The CDR3 DNA follows: TGTGCCAGCTCAGGGCAGACCCAGTACTTC.

CDR3 DNA sequence: TGTGCCAGCGGCCGGGACAGGGGTGGTGATACGCAGTATTTT. This codes for CASGRDRGGDTQYF. This chain links TRBV7-2 with TRBJ2-3, with 10 bases that match TRBD1. V trimming: 8 bases; J trimming: 6 bases; junction bases outside the gene matches: 8. Per the germline V gene, CDR1 is SGHTA and CDR2 is FQGNSA. The CDR3 loop spans 14 amino acids.